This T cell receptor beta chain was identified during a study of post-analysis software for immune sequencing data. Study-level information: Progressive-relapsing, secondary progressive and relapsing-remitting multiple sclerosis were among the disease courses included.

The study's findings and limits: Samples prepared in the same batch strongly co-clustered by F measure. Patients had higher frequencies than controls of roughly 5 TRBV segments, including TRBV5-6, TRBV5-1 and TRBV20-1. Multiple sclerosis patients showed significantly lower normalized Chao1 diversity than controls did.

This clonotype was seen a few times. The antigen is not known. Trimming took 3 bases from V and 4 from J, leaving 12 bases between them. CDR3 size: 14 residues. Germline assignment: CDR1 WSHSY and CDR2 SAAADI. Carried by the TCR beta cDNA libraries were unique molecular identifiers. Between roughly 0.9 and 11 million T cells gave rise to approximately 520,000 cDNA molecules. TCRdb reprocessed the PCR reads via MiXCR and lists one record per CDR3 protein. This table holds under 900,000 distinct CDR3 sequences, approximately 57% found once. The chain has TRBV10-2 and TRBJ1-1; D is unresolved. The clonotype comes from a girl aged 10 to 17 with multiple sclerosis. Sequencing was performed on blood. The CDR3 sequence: CASSDSFGSTEAFF. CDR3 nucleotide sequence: TGCGCCAGCAGTGACTCGTTTGGTAGCACTGAAGCTTTCTTT.